Sequencing of this T cell receptor (beta chain) was carried out in a study of T-cell memory formation after mild COVID-19. TCRdb passed the 5' RACE reads through MiXCR, listing each CDR3 protein once. Altogether around 210,000 distinct CDR3 sequences are present, over 9.5% being singletons, with the ten largest covering roughly 4%. Findings and caveats of the study: A second wave expanding day 15 to 37 was CD4+-biased; contracting clones were balanced.

Turning to this clonotype: No antigen is known for it.

The germline V gene encodes CDR1 MNHEY and CDR2 SMNVEV (reference sequence). Between the trimmed V and J ends, which lost 6 bases and 5 bases, there was a span of 17 bases. This CDR3 contains 14 residues. The sample consisted of PBMCs or a T cell subset sorted from them (not recorded which). The receptor was derived from a man between 18 and 35 years old who had mild COVID-19 (a few samples of this study predate the infection). Cell type and time point are not known. V and J are TRBV27 and TRBJ2-7; D might be TRBD1 (6 bases). The CDR3 coding sequence is TGTGCCAGCAGAAGGCGAACAGGGCTCGACGAGCAGTACTTC. It yields the protein CASRRRTGLDEQYF.